The T cell receptor beta chain described here comes from a study of response to subunit inactivated influenza vaccine. Only a few counts were recorded for this clonotype. A read error may account for a junction end that differs from germline. The length of the CDR3 is 18 residues. Per the germline V gene, CDR1 is DFQATT and CDR2 is SNEGSKA (reference sequence). TCRdb itself ran the RT-PCR reads through MiXCR, one entry per CDR3 protein. The data show hundreds of thousands of distinct CDR3 sequences, 18% seen once. Sequenced here: PBMCs from blood, sampled around 5 days after vaccination. J is TRBJ2-1 and V is TRBV20-1; 10 bases align to TRBD2. This TCR derives from a man aged 45-65 years who received an inactivated influenza vaccine. The CDR3 region has the DNA TGCAGTGCGAGAGCGGTAACTAGCGGGGTTAGCTCCTACAATGAGCAGTTCTTC. Amino acid sequence: CSARAVTSGVSSYNEQFF.